Given below is one T cell receptor (beta chain) in context. Its antigen target is currently unknown. No quality values exist for individual bases; no much larger clone is one base distant. The data stem from a study of T cell responses to AZD1222 COVID-19 vaccine (dated by TCRdb to 2020 to 2022). Concerning the study at large: TCR sequencing covered 230 or so trial participants: approximately 200 given two doses of AZD1222 and 26 given two doses of MenACWY control vaccine. Trial participants were enrolled by age into 18-55, 56-69 and 70-plus year subgroups, with approximately 160, 26 and 62 TCR-sequenced participants respectively. Overall study outcomes, separate from this receptor: In the small 56-69-year group, the increase in depth fell short of significance, most likely because of low power. Participants were mostly white British, with more females than males. The authors suggested clonal diversity may have been underestimated. CD4 TCRs associated with the vaccine covered the entire spike protein, and the dominant responses were in regions 160-218 and 743-854. Conclusions about previously exposed vaccinees are limited, since just 5 or 6 AZD1222 recipients were seropositive for SARS-CoV-2 at baseline. Epitopes outside the regions mutated in the B.1.351 and B.1.1.7 variants were reportedly recognized by nearly half of the unique spike-specific TCRs. After two AZD1222 doses, spike-specific TCR breadth and depth were significantly higher than at day 0 and than in MenACWY recipients. Because no samples from the day 14 peak response were available, repertoires could be characterized only after the peak T cell response.

The time point tag for this specimen amounts to: baseline before first vaccination. The treatment or condition label for this specimen denotes: meningococcal conjugate vaccine given as trial control. The vaccinee samples were drawn from two UK trials, COV001 and COV002, one of which was a single-blind randomized controlled phase 2/3 trial testing AZD1222 (ChAdOx1 nCoV-19) in healthy adults. For TCRbeta chain sequencing, PBMC samples from trial participants were taken at day 0 and at day 28 after the second dose. CDR1 and CDR2 are drawn from the germline V gene: KGHSH, LQKENI. V is pared back by 3 bases and J by 4 bases, with 6 bases lying between the germline termini. There are 12 amino acids in the CDR3, from cysteine to phenylalanine inclusive. Only the CDR3 DNA is retained, 36 bases long and in frame from the first base. The CDR3 regions of human TCRbeta chains were analyzed by immunosequencing. As for the original processing: Repertoire TCRs were checked for matches against a reference library of SARS-CoV-2-specific TCRs that had been generated using the MIRA antigen-specificity platform. Breadth was defined as the fraction of unique TCRs that were SARS-CoV-2-associated. Depth was defined as the fraction of total T cells that were SARS-CoV-2-associated. Each spike-specific TCR was assigned to its reactive spike region and to a CD4 or CD8 class using the MIRA data. Log10-transformed breadth and depth values were compared by one-way ANOVA with Sidak's multiple comparisons tests. TCRdb retrieved this table from immuneACCESS and kept in-frame rearrangements only. Not all clones are present; in checked studies, unresolved V genes account for under half, and no reason is known for the remainder. Clonal size and the V and J genes are those of that table, whereas D and trimming came from the DNA. For this sample there are roughly 160,000 clones; about 90% appear just once. The top ten clones comprise about 4.5% of the sample.

The sequence was obtained from an adult in good health. This sequence uses TRBV18 and TRBJ1-1; too little of a D gene remains to name it. Specimen: peripheral blood, collected on day 0 of MenACWY control vaccination. For the CDR3, the sequence is CASSPISTEAFF. The nucleotide sequence is given as TGTGCCAGCTCACCTATATCCACTGAAGCTTTCTTT. The reference TRBV18 and TRBJ1-1 proteins fill in what lies around the CDR3, so the full variable domain reads NAGVMQNPRHLVRRRGQEARLRCSPMKGHSHVYWYRQLPEEGLKFMVYLQKENIIDESGMPKERFSAEFPKEGPSILRIQQVVRGDSAAYFCASSPISTEAFFGQGTRLTVV.